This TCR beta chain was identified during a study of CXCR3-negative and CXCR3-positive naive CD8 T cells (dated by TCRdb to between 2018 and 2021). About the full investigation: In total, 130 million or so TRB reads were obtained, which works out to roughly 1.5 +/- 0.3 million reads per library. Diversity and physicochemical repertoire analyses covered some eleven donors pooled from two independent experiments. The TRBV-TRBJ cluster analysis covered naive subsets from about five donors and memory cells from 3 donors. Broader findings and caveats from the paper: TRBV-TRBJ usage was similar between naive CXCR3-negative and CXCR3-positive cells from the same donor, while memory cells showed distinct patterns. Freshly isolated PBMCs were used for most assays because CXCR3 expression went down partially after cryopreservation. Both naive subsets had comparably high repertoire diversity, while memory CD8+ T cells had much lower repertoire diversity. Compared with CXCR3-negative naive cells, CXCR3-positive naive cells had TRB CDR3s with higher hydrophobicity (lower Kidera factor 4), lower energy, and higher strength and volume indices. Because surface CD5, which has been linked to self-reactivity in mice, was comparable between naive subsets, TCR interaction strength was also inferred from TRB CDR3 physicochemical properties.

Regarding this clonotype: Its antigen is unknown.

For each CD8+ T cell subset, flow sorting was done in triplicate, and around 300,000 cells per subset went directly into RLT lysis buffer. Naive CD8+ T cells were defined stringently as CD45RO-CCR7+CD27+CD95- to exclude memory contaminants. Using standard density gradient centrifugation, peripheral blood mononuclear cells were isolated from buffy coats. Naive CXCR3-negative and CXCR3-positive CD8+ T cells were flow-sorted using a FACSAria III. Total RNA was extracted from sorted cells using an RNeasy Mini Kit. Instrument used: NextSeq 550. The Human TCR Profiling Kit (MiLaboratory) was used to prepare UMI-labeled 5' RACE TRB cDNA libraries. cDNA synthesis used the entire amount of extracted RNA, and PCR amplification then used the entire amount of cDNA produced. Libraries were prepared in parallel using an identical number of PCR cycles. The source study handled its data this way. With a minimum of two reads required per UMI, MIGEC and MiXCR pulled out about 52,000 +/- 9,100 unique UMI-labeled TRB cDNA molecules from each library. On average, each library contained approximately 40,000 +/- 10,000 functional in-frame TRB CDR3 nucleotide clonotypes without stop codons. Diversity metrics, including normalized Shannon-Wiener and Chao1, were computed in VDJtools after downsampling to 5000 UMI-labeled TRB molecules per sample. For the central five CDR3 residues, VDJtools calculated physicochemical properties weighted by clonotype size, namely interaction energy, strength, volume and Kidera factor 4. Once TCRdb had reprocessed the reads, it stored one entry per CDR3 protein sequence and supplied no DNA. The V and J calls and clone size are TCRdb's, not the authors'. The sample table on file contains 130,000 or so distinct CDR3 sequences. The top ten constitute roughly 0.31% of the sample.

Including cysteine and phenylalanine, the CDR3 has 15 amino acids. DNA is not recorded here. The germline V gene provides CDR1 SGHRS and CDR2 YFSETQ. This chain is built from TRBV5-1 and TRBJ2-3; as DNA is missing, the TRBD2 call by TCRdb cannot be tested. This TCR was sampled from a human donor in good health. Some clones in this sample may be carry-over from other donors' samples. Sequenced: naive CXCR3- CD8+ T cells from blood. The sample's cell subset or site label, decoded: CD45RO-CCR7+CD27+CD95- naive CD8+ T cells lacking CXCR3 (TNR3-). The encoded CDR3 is CASSPGGVGPVTQYF.